In this sample, the clone carrying this T cell receptor beta chain turned up a few times. What it binds is unknown. These data belong to a study of beta chain features in type 1 diabetes. V gave up 0 bases and J gave up 2 bases, with 8 bases separating them. The CDR3 loop spans 14 amino acids. Germline CDR1 is SGHNT and CDR2 is YYREEE (reference sequence). All of the isolated RNA was reverse transcribed, so expressed TCRB transcripts were sequenced. Generated by immunoSEQ multiplex PCR, the TCRdb table keeps only in-frame clones and is missing some. This repertoire shows around 150,000 clones, around 8.6% found once; its top ten account for more than 0.45%. General study findings and limits: Within each of all four CD4+ subsets, Type 1 diabetes patients had TCRB CDR3s that were moderately but significantly shorter.

The sequencing sample was made of central memory CD4+ T cells from blood. The receptor was isolated from a woman aged 18 to 35 with type 1 diabetes. This chain uses TRBV5-4 with TRBJ2-5, with D unclear. The CDR3 sequence is CASSLGSEQETQYF. The CDR3 coding sequence is TGTGCCAGCAGCTTGGGGTCCGAGCAAGAGACCCAGTACTTC.